This TCR beta chain was obtained from a study of blood T cell repertoires in COVID-19 (dated by TCRdb to about 2020). Study-level background: Samples covering the acute and convalescent phases of COVID-19 were provided by collaborators in the United States, Italy and Spain. The material from the prospective study consisted of cDNA or gDNA derived from T cells, B-cell-depleted T cells, or PBMCs. Subjects who had been exposed to COVID-19, were actively infected with it, or had recovered from it provided the deeply sampled blood TCRbeta repertoires that made up the dataset. The repertoires were released in a freely available public database intended as a resource for research on the immune response to SARS-CoV-2. Samples were obtained from the ongoing ImmuneRACE study (first 160 participants) and from roughly 1,300 subjects provided by 6 global collaborators. The sample metadata nearly always contained a de-identified subject ID, COVID-19 status, age in years and sex. HLA class I and class II types, where available, came from metadata supplied by the sample provider rather than from assay-based typing. Overall results and qualifications from the work: Clinical and demographic metadata were provided uncurated, with the amount varying by source and participant.

Trimming costs V 7 bases and J 2 bases, and their ends lie 13 bases apart. The CDR3 goes from the cysteine to the phenylalanine over 14 residues. Solely the CDR3 DNA is kept, with 42 bases framed from the first base. CDR1 MNHEY and CDR2 SVGAGI are derived from the germline V gene. Notes on this clone: Its target antigen remains unknown. No much larger clonotype is one base removed from it; base qualities were not supplied.

TCRbeta CDR3 regions were amplified from genomic DNA by means of the immunoSEQ Assay, a bias-controlled multiplex PCR. Turning to the authors' computational methods: The number of nucleated cells in each sample was estimated by amplification of reference gene primers within the assay. To quantify the absolute abundance of each unique TCRbeta CDR3 rearrangement, sequence reads were collapsed and filtered. For each sample, productive Simpson clonality was calculated as the square root of Simpson's diversity index over productive rearrangements. TCRdb mirrors the immuneACCESS table, restricted to in-frame sequences. Some clones are absent from its copies; in checked studies, under half trace to an unresolved V gene, and the reason for the others is unknown. D and trimming come from the DNA, and the V and J calls and clone size come from that table. For this sample the table gives approximately 25,000 clones, of which roughly 80% were detected only once. The top ten clones comprise approximately 8.4% of the sample.

Collaborating institutions collected whole blood in K2EDTA tubes following their own protocols. For TCRbeta analysis, collaborators shipped samples in one of three forms: frozen whole blood, isolated PBMCs, or DNA extracted from either of those sample types. The sample comprised peripheral blood. The origin of this receptor is a human donor in a cohort sampled during active COVID-19. The sequence joins TRBV6-5 to TRBJ2-3, and the D gene may be TRBD1, 6 bases matching. The nucleotides read TGTGCCAGCAAGGAGGACAGTCTCACAGATACGCAGTATTTT. It encodes CASKEDSLTDTQYF.